Reported below is one T cell receptor (beta chain). This clonotype was detected a few times. Its specific antigen is unknown. There are no base qualities to consult, and no much larger clone falls within one base. Library construction relied on PCR. Instrument on record: Illumina HiSeq 2500. To reduce PCR and sequencing biases, unique molecular identifiers were incorporated into the TCR beta cDNA libraries. Roughly 0.5 million cDNA molecules were obtained per 1 to 10 million input T cells, so each molecule approximated one T cell. Patient libraries were prepared and sequenced with the same protocol used for the earlier healthy control dataset. Samples belonging to the same batch were prepared together, multiplexed and sequenced on a shared HiSeq lane. The study's processing was this. MIGEC handled the raw barcoded reads, throwing out single-read molecular identifier groups before consensus assembly and CDR3 extraction. VDJtools was used for post-analysis of the clonotype tables, and diversity was normalized by down-sampling every dataset to the size of the smallest sample. To correct batch-related cross-sample contamination, repertoire overlap clustering matched CDR3 amino acid sequences but not nucleotide sequences. The raw public reads went through TCRdb reprocessing: fastp at Q25, MiXCR clone calling, in-frame beta chains kept. Identical CDR3 protein sequences are pooled into one entry, listed with their most common genes and DNA. These V and J calls originate from TCRdb's pipeline instead of the authors' own analysis. The sample profile shows 750,000 to 950,000 distinct CDR3 sequences; about 50% of them were found once. The ten top clones hold under 6% of the sample.

The data originate from a study of post-analysis software for immune sequencing data (dated by TCRdb to the mid-2010s). Describing the broader study: Recorded disease courses included relapsing-remitting, secondary progressive and progressive-relapsing multiple sclerosis, with some patients lacking subtype annotation. The multiple sclerosis patient repertoires were compared with more than 10 previously published healthy control repertoires from donors aged about 6 to 25 years. A subset of samples was prepared in parallel using single-end sample barcoding, then pooled and co-amplified after Illumina adapter ligation.

TCR beta repertoires were profiled from peripheral blood of about a dozen young patients with multiple sclerosis to demonstrate the VDJtools post-analysis software. The multiple sclerosis patients were children and adolescents ranging in age from roughly 6 to 15 years. General conclusions and limits of the study: Strong co-clustering of samples prepared in the same batch was shown by direct clustering with F measure, prompting a batch-effect correction. Significantly higher frequencies in patients than in controls were found for roughly 5 TRBV segments, including TRBV5-6, TRBV5-1 and TRBV20-1. The control group was slightly older than the multiple sclerosis patient group. Compared with controls, multiple sclerosis patients had significantly lower normalized Chao1 diversity, a finding suggesting substantial peripheral T-cell clonal expansion.

CDR1 SQVTM and CDR2 ANQGSEA are derived from the germline V gene. The V and J ends are trimmed by 0 bases and 0 bases, leaving 11 bases between them. The CDR3 runs 15 amino acids, cysteine and phenylalanine included. The only DNA kept is the CDR3, 45 bases in frame from the first base. This receptor was identified in a girl aged 10 to 17 with multiple sclerosis. The chain is assembled from TRBV29-1 and TRBJ1-2, with a weak D call of TRBD1 (5 bases match). The sample taken for sequencing was blood. The sequence in DNA is TGCAGCGTTGAAGATCTGGGGCGATCTAACTATGGCTACACCTTC. It codes for CSVEDLGRSNYGYTF.